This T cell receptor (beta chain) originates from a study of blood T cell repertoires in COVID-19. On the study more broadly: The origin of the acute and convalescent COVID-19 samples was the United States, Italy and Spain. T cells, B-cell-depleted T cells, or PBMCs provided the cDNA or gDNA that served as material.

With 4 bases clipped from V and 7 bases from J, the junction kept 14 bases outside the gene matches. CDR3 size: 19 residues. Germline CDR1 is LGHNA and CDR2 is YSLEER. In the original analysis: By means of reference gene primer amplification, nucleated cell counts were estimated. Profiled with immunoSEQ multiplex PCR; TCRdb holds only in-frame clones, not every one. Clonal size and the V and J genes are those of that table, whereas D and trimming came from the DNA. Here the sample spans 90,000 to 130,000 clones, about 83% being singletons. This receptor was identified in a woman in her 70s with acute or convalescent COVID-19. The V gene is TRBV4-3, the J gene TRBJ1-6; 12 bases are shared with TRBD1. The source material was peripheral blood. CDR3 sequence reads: CASSPGQGAERGSNSPLHF. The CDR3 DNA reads TGCGCCAGCAGCCCGGGACAGGGGGCCGAAAGGGGATCAAATTCACCCCTCCACTTT.